The rows below give T cell receptor beta chains drawn from one sample of a study of STAT5B mutations in CD4+ large granular lymphocyte leukemia. Measured with immunoSEQ multiplex PCR; TCRdb has only the in-frame clones, and not every one. The sample yields 20,000 to 25,000 clones, about 80% seen once. What was sequenced was CD4+ T cells from blood buffy coats. These receptors came from a human donor in good health. Both conserved end residues are part of each CDR3. Fields, in order: clone size, D gene, J gene, V gene, CDR3 DNA, CDR3 protein. D genes are given only for firm matches. For some rows the clone size is stated as once, few or many, or as a class when expanded; others skip it.

size: few; D: NA; J: TRBJ2-7; V: TRBV2; DNA: TGTGCCAGCAGTTTACTAACCAACTACGAGCAGTACTTC; CDR3: CASSLLTNYEQYF
size: NA; D: NA; J: TRBJ1-1; V: TRBV29-1; DNA: TGCAGCGTTGAAGATACGACCACTGAAGCTTTCTTT; CDR3: CSVEDTTTEAFF
size: few; D: NA; J: TRBJ2-3; V: TRBV19; DNA: TGTGCCAGTAGAGGGACCGGGTTTGGAGATACGCAGTATTTT; CDR3: CASRGTGFGDTQYF
size: NA; D: NA; J: TRBJ2-5; V: TRBV27; DNA: TGTGCCAGCAGTTTATTGGGACTTAAACAAGAGACCCAGTACTTC; CDR3: CASSLLGLKQETQYF
size: NA; D: NA; J: TRBJ1-4; V: TRBV28; DNA: TGTGCCAGCAGCTCCATCAGGGTTCGGGAAAAACTGTTTTTT; CDR3: CASSSIRVREKLFF
size: NA; D: NA; J: TRBJ2-1; V: TRBV6-5; DNA: TGTGCCACATCAAGCCCAGGGGCCCCTAGGGATGAGCAGTTCTTC; CDR3: CATSSPGAPRDEQFF
size: NA; D: NA; J: TRBJ2-5; V: TRBV9; DNA: TGTGCCAGCACGGCCGAGACCCAGTACTTC; CDR3: CASTAETQYF
size: NA; D: TRBD2; J: TRBJ2-7; V: TRBV27; DNA: TGTGCCAGCAGTTCCCTCGGCCTGGGACTAGCGGCAGCCTACGAGCAGTACTTC; CDR3: CASSSLGLGLAAAYEQYF
size: NA; D: NA; J: TRBJ2-7; V: TRBV6-1; DNA: TGTGCCAGCATCGAGGGGGGGATGGGTGGGGAGCAGTACTTC; CDR3: CASIEGGMGGEQYF
size: NA; D: NA; J: TRBJ2-3; V: TRBV6-1; DNA: TGTGCCAGCACCGACCCGTCAGGGCTAGGAGATACGCAGTATTTT; CDR3: CASTDPSGLGDTQYF